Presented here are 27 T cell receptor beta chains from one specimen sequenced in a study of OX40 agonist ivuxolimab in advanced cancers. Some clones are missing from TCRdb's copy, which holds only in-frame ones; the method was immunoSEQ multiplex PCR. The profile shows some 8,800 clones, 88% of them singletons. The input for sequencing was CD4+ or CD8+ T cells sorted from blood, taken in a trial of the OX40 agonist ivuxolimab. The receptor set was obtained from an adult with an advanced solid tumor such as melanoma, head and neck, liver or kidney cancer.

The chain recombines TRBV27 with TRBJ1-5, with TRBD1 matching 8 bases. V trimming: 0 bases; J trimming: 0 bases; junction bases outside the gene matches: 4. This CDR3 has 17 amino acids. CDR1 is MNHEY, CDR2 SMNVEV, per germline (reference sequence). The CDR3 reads CASSLSTGDYSNQPQHF. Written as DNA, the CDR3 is TGTGCCAGCAGTTTATCGACAGGGGATTATAGCAATCAGCCCCAGCATTTT.

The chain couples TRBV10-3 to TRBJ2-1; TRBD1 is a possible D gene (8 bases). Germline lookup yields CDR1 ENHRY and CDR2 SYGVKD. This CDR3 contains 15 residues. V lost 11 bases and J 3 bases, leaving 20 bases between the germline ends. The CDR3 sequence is CAPRGRGYFYNEQFF. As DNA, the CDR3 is TGTGCCCCCAGGGGGCGGGGGTACTTCTACAATGAGCAGTTCTTC.

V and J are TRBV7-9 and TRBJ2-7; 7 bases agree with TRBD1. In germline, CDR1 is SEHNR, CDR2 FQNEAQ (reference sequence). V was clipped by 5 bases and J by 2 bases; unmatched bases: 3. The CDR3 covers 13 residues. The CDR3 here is CASSLGTAYEQYF. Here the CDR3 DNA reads TGTGCCAGCAGCCTCGGGACAGCCTACGAGCAGTACTTC.

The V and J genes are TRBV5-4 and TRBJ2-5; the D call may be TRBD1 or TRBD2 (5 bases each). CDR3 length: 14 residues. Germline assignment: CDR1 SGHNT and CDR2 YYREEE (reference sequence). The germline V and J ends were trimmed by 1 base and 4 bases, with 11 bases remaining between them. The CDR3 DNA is TGTGCCAGCAGCTTGTGGGGGTCGGGAGAGACCCAGTACTTC. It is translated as CASSLWGSGETQYF.

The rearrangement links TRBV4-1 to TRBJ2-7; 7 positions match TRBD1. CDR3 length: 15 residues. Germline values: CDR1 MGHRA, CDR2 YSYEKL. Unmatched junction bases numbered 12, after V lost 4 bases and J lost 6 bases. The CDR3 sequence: CASSPVGTGAFEQYF. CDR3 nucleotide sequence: TGCGCCAGCAGCCCGGTTGGAACAGGGGCCTTCGAGCAGTACTTC.

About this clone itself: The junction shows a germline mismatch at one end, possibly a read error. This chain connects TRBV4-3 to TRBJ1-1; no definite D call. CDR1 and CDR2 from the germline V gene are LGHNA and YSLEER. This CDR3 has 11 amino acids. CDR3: CASSQGTGAFF. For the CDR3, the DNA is TGCGCCAGCAGCCAAGGGACTGGAGCTTTCTTT.

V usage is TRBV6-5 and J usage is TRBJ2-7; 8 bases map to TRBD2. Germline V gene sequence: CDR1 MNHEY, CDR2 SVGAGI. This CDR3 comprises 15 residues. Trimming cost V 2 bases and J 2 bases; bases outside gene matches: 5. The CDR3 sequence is CASSYSSSGPYEQYF. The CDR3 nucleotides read TGTGCCAGCAGTTACAGCTCTAGCGGGCCCTACGAGCAGTACTTC.

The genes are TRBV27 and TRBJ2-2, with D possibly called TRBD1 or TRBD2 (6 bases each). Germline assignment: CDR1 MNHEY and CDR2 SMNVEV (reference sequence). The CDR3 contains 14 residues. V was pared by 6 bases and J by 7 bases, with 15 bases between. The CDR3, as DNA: TGTGCCAGCAGAATTCCGGGGGCGGTCGGGGAGCTGTTTTTT. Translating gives CASRIPGAVGELFF.

DNA for the CDR3: TGTGCCAGCAGCTCTATGACAGGGGGCTCTCTTTTTGATGAGCAGTTCTTC. Residues: CASSSMTGGSLFDEQFF. This chain uses TRBV7-9 with TRBJ2-1; 10 nucleotides line up with TRBD1. CDR1 is SEHNR and CDR2 is FQNEAQ in the germline V gene (reference sequence). The CDR3 extends over 17 amino acids. V gave up 4 bases and J gave up 8 bases; unmatched junction bases: 14.

Here the CDR3 DNA reads TGTGCCAGCAGCTTGGTGGTGGGTGCTAGCACAGATACGCAGTATTTT. It specifies CASSLVVGASTDTQYF. This chain connects TRBV5-4 to TRBJ2-3; D not certain. Between the trimmed V and J ends, which lost 0 bases and 0 bases, there was a span of 11 bases. There are 16 residues in the CDR3. Germline CDR1 reads SGHNT; CDR2 reads YYREEE (reference sequence). The complete variable domain, with remaining parts taken from reference TRBV5-4 and TRBJ2-3, reads ETGVTQSPTHLIKTRGQQVTLRCSSQSGHNTVSWYQQALGQGPQFIFQYYREEENGRGNFPPRFSGLQFPNYSSELNVNALELDDSALYLCASSLVVGASTDTQYFGPGTRLTVL.

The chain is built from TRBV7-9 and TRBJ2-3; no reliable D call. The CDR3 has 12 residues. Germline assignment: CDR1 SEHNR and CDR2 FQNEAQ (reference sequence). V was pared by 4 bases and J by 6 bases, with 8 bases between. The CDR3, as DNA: TGTGCCAGCAGCTCAACGCCCGATACGCAGTATTTT. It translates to CASSSTPDTQYF.

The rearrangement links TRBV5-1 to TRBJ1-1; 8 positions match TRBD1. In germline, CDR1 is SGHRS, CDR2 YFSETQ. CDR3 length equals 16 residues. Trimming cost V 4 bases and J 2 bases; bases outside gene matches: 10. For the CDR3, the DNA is TGCGCCAGCAGCATCAGACAGGGGCCTTCCAACACTGAAGCTTTCTTT. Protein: CASSIRQGPSNTEAFF.

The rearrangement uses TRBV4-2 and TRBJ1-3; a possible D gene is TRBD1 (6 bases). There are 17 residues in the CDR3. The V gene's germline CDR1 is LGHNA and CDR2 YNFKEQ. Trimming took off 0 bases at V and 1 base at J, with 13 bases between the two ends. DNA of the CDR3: TGTGCCAGCAGCCAAGATACTGGCAGGGGTTCTGGAAACACCATATATTTT. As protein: CASSQDTGRGSGNTIYF.

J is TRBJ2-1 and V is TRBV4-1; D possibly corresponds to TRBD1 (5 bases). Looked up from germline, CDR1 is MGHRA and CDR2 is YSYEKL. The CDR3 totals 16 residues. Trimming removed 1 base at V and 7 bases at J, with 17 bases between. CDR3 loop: CASSQGPGAGNNEQFF. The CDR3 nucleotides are TGCGCCAGCAGCCAAGGGCCTGGCGCAGGGAATAATGAGCAGTTCTTC.

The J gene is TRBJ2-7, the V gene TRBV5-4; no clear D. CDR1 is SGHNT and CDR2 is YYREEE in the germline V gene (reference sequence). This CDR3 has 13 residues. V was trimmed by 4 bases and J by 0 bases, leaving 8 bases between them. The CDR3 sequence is CASSPSSSYEQYF. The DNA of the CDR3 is TGTGCCAGCAGCCCAAGTAGCTCCTACGAGCAGTACTTC.

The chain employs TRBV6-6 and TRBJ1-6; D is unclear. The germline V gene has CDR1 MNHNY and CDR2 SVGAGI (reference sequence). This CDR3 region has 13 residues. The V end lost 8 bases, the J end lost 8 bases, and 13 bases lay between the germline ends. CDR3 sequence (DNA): TGTGCCAGCTCTTACCCGAGGGATTCACCCCTCCACTTT. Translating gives CASSYPRDSPLHF.

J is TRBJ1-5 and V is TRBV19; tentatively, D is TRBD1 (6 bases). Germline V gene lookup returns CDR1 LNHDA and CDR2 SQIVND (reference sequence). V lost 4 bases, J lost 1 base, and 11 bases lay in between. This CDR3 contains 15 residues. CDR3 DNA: TGTGCCAGTAGTAGGGTTGGACAGAGCAATCAGCCCCAGCATTTT. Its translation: CASSRVGQSNQPQHF.

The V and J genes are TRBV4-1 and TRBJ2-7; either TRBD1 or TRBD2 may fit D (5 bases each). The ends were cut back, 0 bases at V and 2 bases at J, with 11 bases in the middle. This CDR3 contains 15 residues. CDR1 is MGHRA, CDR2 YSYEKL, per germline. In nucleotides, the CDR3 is TGCGCCAGCAGCCAAGAGAGGGGATCAGCCTACGAGCAGTACTTC. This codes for CASSQERGSAYEQYF.

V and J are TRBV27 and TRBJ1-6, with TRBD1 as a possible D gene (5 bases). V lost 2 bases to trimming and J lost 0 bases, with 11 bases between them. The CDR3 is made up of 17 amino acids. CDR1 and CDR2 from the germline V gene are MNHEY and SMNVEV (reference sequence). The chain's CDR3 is CASSLGAGGSYNSPLHF. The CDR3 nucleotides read TGTGCCAGCAGTTTAGGGGCGGGCGGCTCCTATAATTCACCCCTCCACTTT.

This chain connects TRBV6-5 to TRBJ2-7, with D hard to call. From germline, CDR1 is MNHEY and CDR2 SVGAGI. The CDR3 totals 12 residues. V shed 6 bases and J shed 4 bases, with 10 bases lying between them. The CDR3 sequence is CASSLGGYEQYF. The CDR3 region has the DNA TGTGCCAGCAGCCTCGGTGGGTACGAGCAGTACTTC.

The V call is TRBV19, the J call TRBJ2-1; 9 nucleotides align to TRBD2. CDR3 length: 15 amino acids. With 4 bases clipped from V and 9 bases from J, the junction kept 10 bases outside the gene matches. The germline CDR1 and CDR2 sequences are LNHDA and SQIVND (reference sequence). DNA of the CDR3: TGTGCCAGTAGTACCGCCGGGACTAGCTTCTTTGAGCAGTTCTTC. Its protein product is CASSTAGTSFFEQFF.

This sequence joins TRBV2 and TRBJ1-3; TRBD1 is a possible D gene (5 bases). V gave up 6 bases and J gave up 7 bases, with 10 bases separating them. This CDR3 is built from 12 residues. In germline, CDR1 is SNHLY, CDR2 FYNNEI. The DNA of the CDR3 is TGTGCCAGCAGGGCTGAGGGGAACACCATATATTTT. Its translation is CASRAEGNTIYF.

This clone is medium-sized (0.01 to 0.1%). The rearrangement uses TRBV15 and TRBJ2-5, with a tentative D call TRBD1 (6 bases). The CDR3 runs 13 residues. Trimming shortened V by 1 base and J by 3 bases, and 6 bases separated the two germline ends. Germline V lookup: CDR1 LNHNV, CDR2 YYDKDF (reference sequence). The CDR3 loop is CATSRAGEETQYF. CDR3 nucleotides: TGTGCCACCAGCAGAGCAGGGGAAGAGACCCAGTACTTC.

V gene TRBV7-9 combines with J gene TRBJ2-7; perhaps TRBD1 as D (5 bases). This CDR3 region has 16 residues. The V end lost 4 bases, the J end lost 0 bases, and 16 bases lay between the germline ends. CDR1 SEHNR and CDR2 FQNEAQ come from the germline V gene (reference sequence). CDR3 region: CASSSFDSPSSYEQYF. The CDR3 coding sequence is TGTGCCAGCAGCTCCTTTGACAGTCCAAGCTCCTACGAGCAGTACTTC.

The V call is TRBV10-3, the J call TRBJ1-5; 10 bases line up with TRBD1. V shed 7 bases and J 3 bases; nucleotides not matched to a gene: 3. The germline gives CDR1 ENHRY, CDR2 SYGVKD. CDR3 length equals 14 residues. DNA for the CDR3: TGTGCCATCAAAGGGACAGGGGACAATCAGCCCCAGCATTTT. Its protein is CAIKGTGDNQPQHF.

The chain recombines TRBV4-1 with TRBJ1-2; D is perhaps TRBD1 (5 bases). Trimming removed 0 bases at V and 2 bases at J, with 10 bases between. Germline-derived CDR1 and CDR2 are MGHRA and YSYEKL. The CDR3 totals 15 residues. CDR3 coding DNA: TGCGCCAGCAGCCAAGATTGGGGGACCAACTATGGCTACACCTTC. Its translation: CASSQDWGTNYGYTF.

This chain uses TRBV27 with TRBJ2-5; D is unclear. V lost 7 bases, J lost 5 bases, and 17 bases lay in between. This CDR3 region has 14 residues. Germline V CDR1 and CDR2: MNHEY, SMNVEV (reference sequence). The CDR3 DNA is TGTGCCAGCAAAGAACAGAGTTTGGCGGAGACCCAGTACTTC. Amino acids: CASKEQSLAETQYF.